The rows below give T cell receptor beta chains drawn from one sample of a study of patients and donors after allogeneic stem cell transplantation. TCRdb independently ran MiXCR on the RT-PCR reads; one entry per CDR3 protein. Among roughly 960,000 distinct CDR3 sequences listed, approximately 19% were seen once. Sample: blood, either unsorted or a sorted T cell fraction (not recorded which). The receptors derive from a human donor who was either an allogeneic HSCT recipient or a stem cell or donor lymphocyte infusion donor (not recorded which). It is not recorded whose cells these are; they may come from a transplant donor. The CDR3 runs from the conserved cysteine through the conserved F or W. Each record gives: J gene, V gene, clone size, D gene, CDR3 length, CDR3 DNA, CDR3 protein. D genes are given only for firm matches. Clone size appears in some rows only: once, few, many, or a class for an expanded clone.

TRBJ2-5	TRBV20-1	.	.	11	TGCAGCGGAGGGGGGCATGAGACCCAGTACTTC	CSGGGHETQYF
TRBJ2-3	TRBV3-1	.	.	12	TGTGCCAGCAGCCAGCCGGGACTTTCGCAGTATTTT	CASSQPGLSQYF
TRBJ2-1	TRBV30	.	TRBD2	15	TGTGCCTGGAGTTCTACTACTAGCGGGTACAATGAGCAGTTCTTC	CAWSSTTSGYNEQFF
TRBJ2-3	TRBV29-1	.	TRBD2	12	TGCAGCGTTGCCAGCGGGGGAGGCTCGCAGTATTTT	CSVASGGGSQYF
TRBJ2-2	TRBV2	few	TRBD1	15	TGTGCCAGCAGTGCGGACAGGGGAGGAACCGGGGAGCTGTTTTTT	CASSADRGGTGELFF
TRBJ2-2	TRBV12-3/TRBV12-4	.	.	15	TGTGCCAGCAGTCAAAGGGGCATGGGCACCGGGGAGCTGTTTTTT	CASSQRGMGTGELFF
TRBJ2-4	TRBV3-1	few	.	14	TGTGCCAGCAGCCAAGATAACGTCAGGAACATTCAGTACTTC	CASSQDNVRNIQYF
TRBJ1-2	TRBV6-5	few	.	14	TGTGCCAGCAGTTATACACGGGGATCATCGGGCTACACCTTC	CASSYTRGSSGYTF
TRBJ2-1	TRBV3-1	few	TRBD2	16	TGTGCCAGCAGCCAAGTAGGACTAGCGGAGTACAATGAGCAGTTCTTC	CASSQVGLAEYNEQFF
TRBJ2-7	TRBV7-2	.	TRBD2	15	TGTGCCAGCAGCCTAGGGCGGGAGCGCACCTACGAGCAGTACTTC	CASSLGRERTYEQYF
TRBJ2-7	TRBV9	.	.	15	TGTGCCAGCAGCGTGACTGAGGAGCCGTTCTACGAGCAGTACTTC	CASSVTEEPFYEQYF
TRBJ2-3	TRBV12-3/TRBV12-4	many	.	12	TGTGCCAGCAGTTTGGCTGACCAGGCTCAGTATTTT	CASSLADQAQYF
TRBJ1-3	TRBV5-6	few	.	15	TGTGCCAGCAGCTTATCCGACCTCTCTGGAAACACCATATATTTT	CASSLSDLSGNTIYF
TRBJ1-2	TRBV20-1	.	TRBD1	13	TGCAGTGCCACACAGGGGGCGTCGAGTGGCTACACCTTC	CSATQGASSGYTF
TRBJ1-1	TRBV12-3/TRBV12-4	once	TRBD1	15	TGTGCCAGCAGTTTTCGAGGGGGCGCCGGCACTGAAGCTTTCTTT	CASSFRGGAGTEAFF
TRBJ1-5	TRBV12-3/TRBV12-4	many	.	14	TGTGCCAACAGGGCGTCGTATAGCAATCAGCCCCAGCATTTT	CANRASYSNQPQHF
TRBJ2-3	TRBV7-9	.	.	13	TGTGCCAGCGAGGGTCCGGGGTCAGATACGCAGTATTTT	CASEGPGSDTQYF
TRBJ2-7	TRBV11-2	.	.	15	TGTGCCAGCAGCCCCGTCGGCGGGAATCGATACGAGCAGTACTTC	CASSPVGGNRYEQYF
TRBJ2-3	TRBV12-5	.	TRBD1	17	TGTGCTAGTGGTTTGCCGCTGAGGGACAGGGGGATAGATACGCAGTATTTT	CASGLPLRDRGIDTQYF
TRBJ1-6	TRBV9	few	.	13	TGTGCCAGCAGCGTAGAAGCGGCTTCACCCCTCCACTTT	CASSVEAASPLHF